Presented here are 6 T cell receptor beta chains from one specimen sequenced in a study of CD8 T cells in Susac syndrome. Roughly 0.45 to 1 ug RNA was reverse transcribed with random hexamers. Each CDR3 protein gets one entry after TCRdb re-called the immunoSEQ multiplex PCR reads with MiXCR. The table includes almost 450,000 distinct CDR3 sequences, about 85% detected once. Sequencing was done on a sample of CD8+ T cells from PBMCs. These receptors were collected from a human donor with multiple sclerosis.

This rearrangement joins TRBV14 to TRBJ1-2; possible D gene TRBD1, 5 bases. The V gene's germline CDR1 is SGHDN and CDR2 FVKESK. The CDR3 contains 14 residues. The germline V and J ends were trimmed by 0 bases and 4 bases, with 9 bases remaining between them. The CDR3 sequence is CASSQERDGYGYTF. DNA of the CDR3: TGTGCCAGCAGCCAAGAAAGGGACGGCTATGGCTACACCTTC.

This chain joins TRBV10-3 and TRBJ1-4, with D hard to call. Trimming took off 5 bases at V and 5 bases at J, with 18 bases between the two ends. The CDR3 covers 16 residues. Germline lookup yields CDR1 ENHRY and CDR2 SYGVKD. The CDR3 DNA is TGTGCCATCAGTCCAAGCGACCTAGAAGGGAATGAAAAACTGTTTTTT. Amino acids: CAISPSDLEGNEKLFF.

The CDR3 sequence: CASSFGRGGFNTEAFF. The CDR3 DNA sequence: TGTGCCAGCAGTTTTGGCAGGGGGGGATTCAACACTGAAGCTTTCTTT. This chain connects TRBV6-5 to TRBJ1-1; the match to TRBD1 covers 7 bases. V was clipped by 4 bases and J by 2 bases; unmatched bases: 10. Germline V gives CDR1 MNHEY, CDR2 SVGAGI. The length of the CDR3 is 16 residues.

The V call is TRBV6-2 or TRBV6-3, the J call TRBJ2-1, with 7 bases lining up with TRBD2. V shed 5 bases and J 2 bases; nucleotides not matched to a gene: 6. The germline CDR1 and CDR2 sequences are MNHEY and SVGEGT. This CDR3 is built from 15 residues. Here the CDR3 reads CASSPKRGAYNEQFF. As DNA, the CDR3 is TGTGCCAGCAGTCCCAAGCGGGGTGCCTACAATGAGCAGTTCTTC.

The chain recombines TRBV4-1 with TRBJ1-2; D is unclear. Trimming pared 1 base from V and 4 bases from J, leaving 13 bases between. CDR3 length equals 15 residues. Germline V gene sequence: CDR1 MGHRA, CDR2 YSYEKL. Here the CDR3 DNA reads TGCGCCAGCAGCCAAGGGAGGGAAGTGCTCTATGGCTACACCTTC. It translates to CASSQGREVLYGYTF.

The gene calls are TRBV14 and TRBJ2-2, with D perhaps TRBD2 (6 bases). CDR3 length: 15 residues. V was trimmed by 4 bases and J by 7 bases, leaving 16 bases between them. CDR1 SGHDN and CDR2 FVKESK come from the germline V gene. CDR3 coding DNA: TGTGCCAGCAGCCCTCTACGGGAGAGTGACGGGGAGCTGTTTTTT. It is translated as CASSPLRESDGELFF.